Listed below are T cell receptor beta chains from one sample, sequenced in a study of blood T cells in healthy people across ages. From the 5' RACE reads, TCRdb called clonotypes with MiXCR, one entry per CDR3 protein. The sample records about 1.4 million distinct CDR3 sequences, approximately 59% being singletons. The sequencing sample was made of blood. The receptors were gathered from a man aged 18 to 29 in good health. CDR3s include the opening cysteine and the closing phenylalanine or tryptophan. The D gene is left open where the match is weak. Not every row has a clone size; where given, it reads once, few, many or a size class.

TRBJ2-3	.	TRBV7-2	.	TGTGCCAGCAGCCGCCGCAGGGAGGTCCCTCCAGATACGCAGTATTTT	CASSRRREVPPDTQYF
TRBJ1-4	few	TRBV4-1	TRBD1	TGCGCCAGCAAGTCAAGGAGGGACAGCCCTCTTAATGAAAAACTGTTTTTT	CASKSRRDSPLNEKLFF
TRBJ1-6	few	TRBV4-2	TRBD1	TGTGCCAGCAGCCAAAAGTTCGACAGGGAAACACCCCTCCACTTT	CASSQKFDRETPLHF
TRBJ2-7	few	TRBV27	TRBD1	TGTGCCAGCAGCTCCGGGACAGCTAAGTTCTACGAGCAGTACTTC	CASSSGTAKFYEQYF
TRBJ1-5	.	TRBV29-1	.	TGCAGCGTTGTTACCAGCAATAATCAGCCCCAGCATTTT	CSVVTSNNQPQHF
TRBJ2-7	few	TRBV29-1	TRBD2	TGCAGCGTCGGATACCGCGGGGGGGCAAACTACGAGCAGTACTTC	CSVGYRGGANYEQYF
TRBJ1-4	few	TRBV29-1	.	TGCAGCGTTGTTTTGGGTGCAGGGGAAAAACTGTTTTTT	CSVVLGAGEKLFF
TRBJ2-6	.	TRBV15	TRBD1	TGTGCCACCAGCAGAGGACAGGGCTTGGGGGTGTGGGCCAACGTCCTGACTTTC	CATSRGQGLGVWANVLTF
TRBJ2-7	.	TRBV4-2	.	TGTGCCAGCAGCCAAGTTACAGGGCTTACCACCTACGAGCAGTACTTC	CASSQVTGLTTYEQYF
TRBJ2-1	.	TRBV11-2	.	TGTGCCAGCAGCTCCCCGAGCCAGGACTACAATGAGCAGTTCTTC	CASSSPSQDYNEQFF
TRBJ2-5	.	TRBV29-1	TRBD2	TGCAGCGTTGAAGATCCGCTAGCGGGGGGGGGAGAGACCCAGTACTTC	CSVEDPLAGGGETQYF
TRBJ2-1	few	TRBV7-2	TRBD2	TGTGCCAGCCTGACTAGCGGGGGAATCTACAATGAGCAGTTCTTC	CASLTSGGIYNEQFF
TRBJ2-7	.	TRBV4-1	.	TGCGCCAGCAGCCAACGGACAAACTACGAGCAGTACTTC	CASSQRTNYEQYF
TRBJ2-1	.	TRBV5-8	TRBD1	TGTGCCAGCAGCGACCGGGACAGGGGAAATGAGCAGTTCTTC	CASSDRDRGNEQFF
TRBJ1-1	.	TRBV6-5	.	TGTGCCAGCAGTTATGAGGGCTCGAACACTGAAGCTTTCTTT	CASSYEGSNTEAFF
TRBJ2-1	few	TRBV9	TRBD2	TGTGCCAGCAGCGTAGGACTAGCGGGAGGGAATGAGCAGTTCTTC	CASSVGLAGGNEQFF
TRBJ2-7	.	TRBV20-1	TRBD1	TGCAGTGCTACCGGGACAGGCGTTCTATACGAGCAGTACTTC	CSATGTGVLYEQYF
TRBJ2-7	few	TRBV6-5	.	TGTGCCAGCAGTCAACCGGGAGCCATCTACGAGCAGTACTTC	CASSQPGAIYEQYF
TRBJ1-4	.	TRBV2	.	TGTGCCAGCAGTGGGAAGGGGACGGTGAATGAAAAACTGTTTTTT	CASSGKGTVNEKLFF
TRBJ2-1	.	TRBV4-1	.	TGCGCCAGCAGCCAAGGACAGTCCAATGAGCAGTTCTTC	CASSQGQSNEQFF
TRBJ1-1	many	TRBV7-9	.	TGTGCCAGCAGTTATGACAAGAACACTGAAGCTTTCTTT	CASSYDKNTEAFF
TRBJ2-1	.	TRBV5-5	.	TGTGCCAGCAGCCGGACCCCCTTGGGGGCCAATGAGCAGTTCTTC	CASSRTPLGANEQFF
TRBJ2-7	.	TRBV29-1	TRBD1	TGCAGCGTCAGGGACAGGGCAGAGTCCTACGAGCAGTACTTC	CSVRDRAESYEQYF
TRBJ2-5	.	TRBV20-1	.	TGCAGTGCTAGAGATCGCGGTTGGGATGAGACCCAGTACTTC	CSARDRGWDETQYF
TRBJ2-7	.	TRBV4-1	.	TGCGCCAGCAGCGAAGGGGGACTTACCATAATAGGCGAGCAGTACTTC	CASSEGGLTIIGEQYF
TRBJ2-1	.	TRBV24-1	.	TGTGCCACCAGTGATCCCGGGAATGAGCAGTTCTTC	CATSDPGNEQFF
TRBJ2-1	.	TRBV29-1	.	TGCAGCGTTGACGGCCAGGAGTCCTACAATGAGCAGTTCTTC	CSVDGQESYNEQFF
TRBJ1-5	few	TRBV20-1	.	TGCAGTGCTAGTGGTTCCCCACCTAGCAATCAGCCCCAGCATTTT	CSASGSPPSNQPQHF
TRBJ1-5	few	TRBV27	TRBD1	TGTGCCAGCAGTTTACGGACAGGGAATCAGCCCCAGCATTTT	CASSLRTGNQPQHF
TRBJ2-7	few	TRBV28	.	TGTGCCAGCAGCCCGGACAGCAGCTCCTACGAGCAGTACTTC	CASSPDSSSYEQYF
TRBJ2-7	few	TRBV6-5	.	TGTGCCAGCAGTACCCCAGGGCCTTCCTACGAGCAGTACTTC	CASSTPGPSYEQYF
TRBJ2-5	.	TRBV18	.	TGTGCCAGCTCACCAGGGGGCAGGACCTTCCAAGAGACCCAGTACTTC	CASSPGGRTFQETQYF
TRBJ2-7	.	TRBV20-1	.	TGCAGTTTCCGAAATCAAGAGACCCGGTACTTC	CSFRNQETRYF
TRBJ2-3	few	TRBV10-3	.	TGTGCCATCAGTGCCAGACCGCCAAGCACAGATACGCAGTATTTT	CAISARPPSTDTQYF
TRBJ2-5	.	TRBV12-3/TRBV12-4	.	TGTGCCAGCACCGCGACACCGTACCAAGAGACCCAGTACTTC	CASTATPYQETQYF
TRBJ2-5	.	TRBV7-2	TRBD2	TGTGCCAGCAGCCCTGGGGAGCGGGGGGGCCTAGAGACCCAGTACTTC	CASSPGERGGLETQYF
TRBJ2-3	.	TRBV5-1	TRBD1	TGCGCCAGTCTACAGGGGGCTTGGGGCACAGATACGCAGTATTTT	CASLQGAWGTDTQYF
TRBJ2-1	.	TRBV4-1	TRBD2	TGCGCCAGCAGCCAACCTACCGTTAGCGGGGGTTCCTACAATGAGCAGTTCTTC	CASSQPTVSGGSYNEQFF
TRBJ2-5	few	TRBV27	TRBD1	TGTGCCAGCAGTTTAGGACAGGGAGTTGGAGAGACCCAGTACTTC	CASSLGQGVGETQYF
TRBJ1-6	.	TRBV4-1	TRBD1	TGCGCCAGCAGCCAGACGACAGGGACCTATAATTCACCCCTCCACTTT	CASSQTTGTYNSPLHF